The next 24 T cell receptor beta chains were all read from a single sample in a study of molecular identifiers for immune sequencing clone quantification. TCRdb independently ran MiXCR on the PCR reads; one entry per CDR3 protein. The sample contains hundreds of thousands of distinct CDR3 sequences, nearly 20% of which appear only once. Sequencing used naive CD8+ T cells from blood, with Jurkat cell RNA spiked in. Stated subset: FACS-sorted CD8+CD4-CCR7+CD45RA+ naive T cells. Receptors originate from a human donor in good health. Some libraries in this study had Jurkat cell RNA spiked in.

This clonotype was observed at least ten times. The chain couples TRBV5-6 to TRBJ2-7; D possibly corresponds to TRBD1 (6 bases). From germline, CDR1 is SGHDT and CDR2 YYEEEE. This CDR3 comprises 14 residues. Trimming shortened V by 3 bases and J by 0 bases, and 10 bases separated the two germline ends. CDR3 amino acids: CASSSGVGSYEQYF. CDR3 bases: TGTGCCAGCAGCTCAGGGGTAGGCTCCTACGAGCAGTACTTC.

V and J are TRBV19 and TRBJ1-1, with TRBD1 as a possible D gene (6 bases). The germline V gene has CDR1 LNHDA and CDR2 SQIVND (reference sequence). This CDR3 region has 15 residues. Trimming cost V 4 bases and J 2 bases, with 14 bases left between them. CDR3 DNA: TGTGCCAGTAGTACCTTCACAGGGCTCAACACTGAAGCTTTCTTT. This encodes CASSTFTGLNTEAFF.

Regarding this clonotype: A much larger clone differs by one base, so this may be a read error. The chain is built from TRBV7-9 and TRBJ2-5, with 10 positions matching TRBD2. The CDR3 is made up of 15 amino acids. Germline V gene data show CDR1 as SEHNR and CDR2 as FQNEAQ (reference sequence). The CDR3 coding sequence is TGTGTCAGCAGCATACTAGCGGGGATCCAAGAGACCCAGTACTTC. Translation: CVSSILAGIQETQYF.

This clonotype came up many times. CDR3 region: CSVLEFYSGSLTGELFF. CDR3 DNA: TGCAGCGTCCTCGAATTCTATAGCGGGAGTCTCACCGGGGAGCTGTTTTTT. The chain is built from TRBV29-1 and TRBJ2-2, with 9 positions matching TRBD2. Germline V gives CDR1 SQVTM, CDR2 ANQGSEA. The CDR3 length is 17 residues. V dropped 6 bases and J dropped 4; count of bases not matched to a gene: 15.

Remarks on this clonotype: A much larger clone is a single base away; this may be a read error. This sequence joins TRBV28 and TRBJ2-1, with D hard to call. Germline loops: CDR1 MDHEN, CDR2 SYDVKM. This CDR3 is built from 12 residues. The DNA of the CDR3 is TGTGCCAGCAGTTTATTCGAAGACGAGCAGATCTTC. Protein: CASSLFEDEQIF.

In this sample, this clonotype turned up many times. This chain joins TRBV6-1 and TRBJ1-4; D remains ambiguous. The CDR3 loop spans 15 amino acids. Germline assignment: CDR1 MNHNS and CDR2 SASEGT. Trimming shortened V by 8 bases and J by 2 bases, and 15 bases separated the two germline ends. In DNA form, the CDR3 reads TGTGCCAGCTGCCAAGACCTAACCACTAATGAAAAACTGTTTTTT. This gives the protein CASCQDLTTNEKLFF.

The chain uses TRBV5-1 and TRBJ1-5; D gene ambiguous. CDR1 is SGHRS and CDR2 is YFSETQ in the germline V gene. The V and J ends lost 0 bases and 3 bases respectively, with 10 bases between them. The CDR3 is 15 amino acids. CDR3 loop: CASSLGYSNNQPQHF. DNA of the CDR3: TGCGCCAGCAGCTTGGGGTACAGTAACAATCAGCCCCAGCATTTT.

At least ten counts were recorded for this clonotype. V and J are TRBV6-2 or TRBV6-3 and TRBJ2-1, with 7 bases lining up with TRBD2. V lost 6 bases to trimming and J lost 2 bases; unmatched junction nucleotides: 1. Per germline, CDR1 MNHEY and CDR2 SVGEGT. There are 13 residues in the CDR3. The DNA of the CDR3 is TGTGCCAGCAGGCTAGCGGCCTACAATGAGCAGTTCTTC. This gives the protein CASRLAAYNEQFF.

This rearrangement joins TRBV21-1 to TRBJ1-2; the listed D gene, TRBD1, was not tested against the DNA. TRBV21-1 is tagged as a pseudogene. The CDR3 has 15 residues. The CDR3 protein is CASSNKGTGLMGYTF. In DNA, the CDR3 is TGTGCCAGCAGCAACAAAGGGACGGGACTAATGGGCTACACCTTC.

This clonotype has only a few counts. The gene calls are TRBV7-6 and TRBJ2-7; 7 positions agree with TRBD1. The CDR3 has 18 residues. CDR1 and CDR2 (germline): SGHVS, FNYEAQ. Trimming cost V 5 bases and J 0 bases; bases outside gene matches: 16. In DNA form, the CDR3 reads TGTGCCAGCAGCCCCGCCCCTTGGGACAGCGAGAGCTCCTACGAGCAGTACTTC. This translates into CASSPAPWDSESSYEQYF. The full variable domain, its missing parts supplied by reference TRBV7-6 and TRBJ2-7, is GAGVSQSPRYKVTKRGQDVALRCDPISGHVSLYWYRQALGQGPEFLTYFNYEAQQDKSGLPNDRFSAERPEGSISTLTIQRTEQRDSAMYRCASSPAPWDSESSYEQYFGPGTRLTVT.

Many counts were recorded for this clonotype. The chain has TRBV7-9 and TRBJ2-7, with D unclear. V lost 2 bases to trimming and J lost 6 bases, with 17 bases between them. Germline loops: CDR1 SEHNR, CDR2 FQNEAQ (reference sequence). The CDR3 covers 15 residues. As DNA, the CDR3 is TGTGCCAGCAGCTTACTCGGAGACCCAGACCCCGAGCAGTACTTC. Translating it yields CASSLLGDPDPEQYF.

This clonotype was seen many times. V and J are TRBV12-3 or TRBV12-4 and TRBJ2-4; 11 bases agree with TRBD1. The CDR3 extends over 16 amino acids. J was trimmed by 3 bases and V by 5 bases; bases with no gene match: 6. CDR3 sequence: CASSRDRGLLKNIQYF. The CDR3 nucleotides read TGTGCCAGCAGTAGGGACAGGGGGTTACTCAAAAACATTCAGTACTTC.

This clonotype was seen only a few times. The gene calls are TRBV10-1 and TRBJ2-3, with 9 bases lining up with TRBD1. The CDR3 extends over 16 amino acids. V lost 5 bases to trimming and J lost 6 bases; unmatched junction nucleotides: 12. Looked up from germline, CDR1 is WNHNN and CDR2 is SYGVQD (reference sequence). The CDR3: CASSSVGQGPGDTQYF. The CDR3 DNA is TGCGCCAGCAGTTCCGTGGGACAGGGTCCGGGGGATACGCAGTATTTT.

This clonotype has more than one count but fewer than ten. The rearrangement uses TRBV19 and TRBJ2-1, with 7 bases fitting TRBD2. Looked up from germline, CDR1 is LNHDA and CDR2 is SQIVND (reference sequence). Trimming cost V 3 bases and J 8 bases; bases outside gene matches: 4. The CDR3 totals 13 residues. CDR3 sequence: CASSMSGVDEQFF. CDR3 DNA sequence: TGTGCCAGTAGTATGAGCGGGGTAGATGAGCAGTTCTTC.

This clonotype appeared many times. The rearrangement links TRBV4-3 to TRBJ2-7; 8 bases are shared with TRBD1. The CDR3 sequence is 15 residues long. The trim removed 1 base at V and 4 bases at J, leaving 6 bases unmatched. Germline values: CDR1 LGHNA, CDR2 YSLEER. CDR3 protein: CASSQARQGIYEQYF. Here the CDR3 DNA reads TGCGCCAGCAGCCAAGCCCGACAGGGGATTTACGAGCAGTACTTC.

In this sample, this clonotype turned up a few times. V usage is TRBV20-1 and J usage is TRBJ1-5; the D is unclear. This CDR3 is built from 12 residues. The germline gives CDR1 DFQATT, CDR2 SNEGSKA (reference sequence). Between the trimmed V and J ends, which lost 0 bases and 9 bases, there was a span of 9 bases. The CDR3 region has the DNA TGCAGTGCTAGAGATTACGGTCCGCCCCAGCATTTT. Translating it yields CSARDYGPPQHF.

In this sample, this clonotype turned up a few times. CDR3 amino acids: CSVVGQASNRGYTF. In DNA, the CDR3 is TGCAGCGTCGTGGGACAGGCTTCCAATAGGGGCTACACCTTC. The chain joins TRBV29-1 to TRBJ1-2, with 8 positions matching TRBD1. Unmatched junction bases numbered 14, after V lost 6 bases and J lost 8 bases. The CDR3 is made up of 14 amino acids. Germline CDR1 and CDR2: SQVTM and ANQGSEA.

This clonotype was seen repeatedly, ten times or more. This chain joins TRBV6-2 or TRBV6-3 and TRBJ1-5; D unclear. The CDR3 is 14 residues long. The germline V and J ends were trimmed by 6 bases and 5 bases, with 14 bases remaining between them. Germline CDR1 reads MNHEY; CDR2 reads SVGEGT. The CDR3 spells CASSPLRGDQPQHF. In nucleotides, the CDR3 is TGTGCCAGCAGCCCCCTCCGTGGGGATCAGCCCCAGCATTTT.

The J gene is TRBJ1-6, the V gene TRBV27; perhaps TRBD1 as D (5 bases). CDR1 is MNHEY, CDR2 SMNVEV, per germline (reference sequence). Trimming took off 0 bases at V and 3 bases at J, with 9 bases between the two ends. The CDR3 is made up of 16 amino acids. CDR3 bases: TGTGCCAGCAGTTTATCGGCAGGGAGCTATAATTCACCCCTCCACTTT. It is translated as CASSLSAGSYNSPLHF.

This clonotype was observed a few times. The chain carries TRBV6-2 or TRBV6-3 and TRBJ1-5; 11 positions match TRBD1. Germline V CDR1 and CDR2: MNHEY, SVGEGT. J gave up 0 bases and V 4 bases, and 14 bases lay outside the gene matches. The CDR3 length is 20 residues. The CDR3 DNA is TGTGCCAGCAGTTGCCCGCGGACAGGGGGCTCACCATATAGCAATCAGCCCCAGCATTTT. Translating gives CASSCPRTGGSPYSNQPQHF.

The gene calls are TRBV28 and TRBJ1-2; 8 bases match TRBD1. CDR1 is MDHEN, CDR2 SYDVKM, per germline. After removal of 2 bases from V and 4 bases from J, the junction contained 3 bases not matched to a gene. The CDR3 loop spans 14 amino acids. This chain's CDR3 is CASSLPGGSYGYTF. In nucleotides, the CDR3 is TGTGCCAGCAGTTTACCAGGGGGCAGCTATGGCTACACCTTC.

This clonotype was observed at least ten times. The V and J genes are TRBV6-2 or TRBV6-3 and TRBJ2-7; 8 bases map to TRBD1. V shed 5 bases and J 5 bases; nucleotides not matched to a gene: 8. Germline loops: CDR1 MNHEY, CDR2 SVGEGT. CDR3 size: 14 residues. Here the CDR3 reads CASSTLDRAHEQYF. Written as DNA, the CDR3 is TGTGCCAGCAGTACCCTGGACAGGGCCCACGAGCAGTACTTC.

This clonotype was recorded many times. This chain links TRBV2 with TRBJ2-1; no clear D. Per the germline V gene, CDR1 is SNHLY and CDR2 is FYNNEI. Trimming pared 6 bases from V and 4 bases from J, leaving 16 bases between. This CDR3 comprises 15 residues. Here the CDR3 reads CASSKDPSTYNEQFF. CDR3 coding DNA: TGTGCCAGCAGCAAGGACCCCTCAACATACAATGAGCAGTTCTTC. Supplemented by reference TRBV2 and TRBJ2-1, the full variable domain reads EPEVTQTPSHQVTQMGQEVILRCVPISNHLYFYWYRQILGQKVEFLVSFYNNEISEKSEIFDDQFSVERPDGSNFTLKIRSTKLEDSAMYFCASSKDPSTYNEQFFGPGTRLTVL.

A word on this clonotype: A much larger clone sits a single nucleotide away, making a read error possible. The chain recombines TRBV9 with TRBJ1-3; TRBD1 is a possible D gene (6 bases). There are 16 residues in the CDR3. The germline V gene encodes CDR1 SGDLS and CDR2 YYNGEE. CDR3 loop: CAGSFNRDNSGNTIYF. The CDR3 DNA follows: TGTGCCGGCAGCTTTAACAGGGACAACTCTGGAAACACCATATATTTT.